Listed here are 9 T cell receptor beta chains from one sample, sequenced in a study of beta chain features in type 1 diabetes. What was sequenced were expressed TCRB transcripts, since all of the isolated RNA had been reverse transcribed. Data came from immunoSEQ multiplex PCR; TCRdb stores just in-frame clones and leaves some out. The profile covers roughly 170,000 clones, with around 13% appearing a single time and 0.5% to 0.75% taken by the ten largest. The specimen sequenced was central memory CD4+ T cells from blood. These receptors were collected from a young woman in good health.

This clone occurred a few times. V and J are TRBV28 and TRBJ2-7; D uncertain. The germline V gene encodes CDR1 MDHEN and CDR2 SYDVKM. This CDR3 is 14 amino acids long. V lost 5 bases, J lost 4 bases, and 15 bases lay in between. CDR3 in amino acids: CASSLEIRWYEQYF. The CDR3 coding sequence is TGTGCCAGCAGTCTGGAGATCCGATGGTACGAGCAGTACTTC.

This chain links TRBV29-1 with TRBJ2-7, with D unclear. CDR3 length equals 9 residues. Germline CDR1 and CDR2: SQVTM and ANQGSEA. V shed 0 bases and J shed 12 bases, with 6 bases lying between them. The chain's CDR3 is CSVEEWPYF. CDR3 DNA: TGCAGCGTTGAAGAATGGCCGTACTTC.

The sample holds many counts of this clone. The rearrangement links TRBV19 to TRBJ1-2; 8 bases line up with TRBD1. The germline CDR1 and CDR2 sequences are LNHDA and SQIVND (reference sequence). The CDR3 is 15 amino acids. Unmatched junction bases numbered 9, after V lost 5 bases and J lost 4 bases. The CDR3 DNA reads as TGTGCCAGTAGTCCGGGACAGGTTGATATCTATGGCTACACCTTC. Protein sequence: CASSPGQVDIYGYTF.

This clone was recorded a few times. This chain joins TRBV4-2 and TRBJ2-5, with D possibly TRBD2 on 6 matching bases. The CDR3 consists of 16 residues. Germline CDR1 is LGHNA and CDR2 is YNFKEQ. V gave up 1 base and J gave up 2 bases, with 14 bases separating them. The CDR3 is CASSQGRAGLQETQYF. The CDR3 region has the DNA TGTGCCAGCAGCCAAGGTCGAGCGGGCCTACAAGAGACCCAGTACTTC.

The rearrangement uses TRBV5-1 and TRBJ1-2; TRBD1 might be the D (5 bases). Between the trimmed V and J ends, which lost 4 bases and 4 bases, there was a span of 11 bases. In germline, CDR1 is SGHRS, CDR2 YFSETQ. This CDR3 contains 13 residues. CDR3: CASSLGPVYGYTF. The CDR3, as DNA: TGCGCCAGCAGCCTGGGGCCAGTCTATGGCTACACCTTC. The full variable domain, with the rest looked up from reference TRBV5-1 and TRBJ1-2, is KAGVTQTPRYLIKTRGQQVTLSCSPISGHRSVSWYQQTPGQGLQFLFEYFSETQRNKGNFPGRFSGRQFSNSRSEMNVSTLELGDSALYLCASSLGPVYGYTFGSGTRLTVV.

This chain joins TRBV7-2 and TRBJ2-1; the match to TRBD2 covers 9 bases. With 7 bases clipped from V and 6 bases from J, the junction kept 7 bases outside the gene matches. Germline-derived CDR1 and CDR2 are SGHTA and FQGNSA. CDR3 length equals 14 residues. The CDR3 nucleotides are TGTGCCAGCAAACCGGGGACTAGCTCCAATGAGCAGTTCTTC. Protein: CASKPGTSSNEQFF.

This clone has ten or more counts. This chain uses TRBV7-9 with TRBJ1-2, with 10 bases lining up with TRBD1. The CDR3 has 16 residues. Germline CDR1 reads SEHNR; CDR2 reads FQNEAQ (reference sequence). J was trimmed by 3 bases and V by 0 bases; bases with no gene match: 4. In DNA form, the CDR3 reads TGTGCCAGCAGCTTAGCCTGGACAGGGGGAGACTATGGCTACACCTTC. The encoded protein is CASSLAWTGGDYGYTF.

J is TRBJ2-3 and V is TRBV7-9, with TRBD1 identical over 7 bases. The CDR3 runs to 15 residues. V shed 5 bases and J 4 bases; nucleotides not matched to a gene: 9. Germline CDR1 reads SEHNR; CDR2 reads FQNEAQ (reference sequence). The CDR3 DNA sequence: TGTGCCAGCAGCGAGCGACAGGGAGTGGCAGATACGCAGTATTTT. Amino acid sequence: CASSERQGVADTQYF.

This clone came up a few times. The V and J genes are TRBV5-1 and TRBJ2-6; a weak D match, TRBD2 (5 bases). This CDR3 is 14 amino acids long. Trimming stripped 2 bases from V and 7 bases from J, with 10 bases between. The germline V gene has CDR1 SGHRS and CDR2 YFSETQ. CDR3 coding DNA: TGCGCCAGCAGCTTCCGCGCGGGCGCCAACGTCCTGACTTTC. Its translation: CASSFRAGANVLTF. Full variable domain (outside the CDR3, taken from reference TRBV5-1 and TRBJ2-6): KAGVTQTPRYLIKTRGQQVTLSCSPISGHRSVSWYQQTPGQGLQFLFEYFSETQRNKGNFPGRFSGRQFSNSRSEMNVSTLELGDSALYLCASSFRAGANVLTFGAGSRLTVL.